This T cell receptor (beta chain) was sequenced in a study of blood T cells in healthy people across ages. Alongside a J-beta primer mix, a sample-barcoded 5' primer served in a second PCR lasting 7 to 11 cycles. TCRdb reprocessed the 5' RACE reads with MiXCR, giving one entry per CDR3 protein. The sample records about 640,000 distinct CDR3 sequences, approximately 30% being singletons. V was trimmed by 8 bases and J by 0 bases, leaving 11 bases between them. The germline V gene has CDR1 MNHNY and CDR2 SVGAGI (reference sequence). This CDR3 region has 14 residues. With respect to this clonotype: The antigen is not known.

Every participating donor contributed about 10 milliliters of peripheral blood through a draw. Study results and limitations: Donors of long life had a larger count of naive CD4+ cells and greater diversity than aged donors. PBMCs went unsorted, and a conclusive naive versus antigen-experienced comparison was therefore prevented.

The clonotype originates from a woman at least 80 years old in good health. The rearrangement links TRBV6-6 to TRBJ1-3; D remains unclear. Sequencing input: blood. CDR3 DNA sequence: TGTGCCAGCGGCAGCGATTACTCTGGAAACACCATATATTTT. Translated: CASGSDYSGNTIYF.